This TCR beta chain was identified in a study of blood T cell repertoires in COVID-19. About the research overall: Samples came from the United States, Italy and Spain, spanning acute and convalescent COVID-19.

The germline CDR1 and CDR2 sequences are MNHEY and SMNVEV (reference sequence). The V end was cut by 7 bases, the J end by 0 bases, with 13 bases between. CDR3 length equals 15 residues. TCRdb's table, derived via immunoSEQ multiplex PCR, lists solely in-frame clones and lacks some. The sample shows about 140,000 clones, around 89% of them seen only once. The sequence was collected from an elderly woman with acute or convalescent COVID-19. Sequencing was performed on peripheral blood. V gene TRBV27 combines with J gene TRBJ2-1; a possible D gene is TRBD1 (5 bases). The CDR3 nucleotides read TGTGCCAGCAAACCCACAGGAAGCTCCTACAATGAGCAGTTCTTC. Its protein is CASKPTGSSYNEQFF.